This T cell receptor beta chain was sequenced in a study of cytomegalovirus exposure and HLA in healthy donors (TCRdb year 2017). For the study in its entirety: According to a later analysis, one platform produced both the roughly 130 validation repertoires and the 620 or so repertoires of the first cohort. The study was designed to test whether signatures of past pathogen exposure could be identified by cataloging public T cell receptors. To predict cytomegalovirus infection status, the study combined high-throughput TCR immunosequencing, statistical association of individual TCRs with disease status, and machine learning. In addition to the first cohort of hundreds of subjects, a separate validation cohort of 120 different subjects was used. What the work shows at the level of the full study, not this receptor alone: The classifier was reported to diagnose cytomegalovirus status with high specificity and sensitivity in both the original cohort and the validation cohort. The authors suggested that the approach could potentially be extended to other disease states and immunological phenotypes. Most TCR sequences were seen in very few donors, while some public TCRs were found in many individuals. In vitro tests confirmed that three of the cytomegalovirus-associated TCR beta chains recognize cytomegalovirus antigens. Of the cluster scores, approximately 94% were above 0 in a later analysis, which found that TCRs clustered in the first cohort also tended to co-occur in the 110 or so validation repertoires. In the study, 150 to 200 TCR beta chains were listed as associated with cytomegalovirus. A later analysis lacked HLA typing for the validation cohort, so it scored co-occurrence in that cohort across all 120 repertoires.

The CDR3 runs 16 amino acids, cysteine and phenylalanine included. The CDR3 DNA has 48 bases and is translated from base 1. Separate from the roughly 650-subject first cohort, the validation cohort of 120 subjects was the group to which the donors belonged. Only one count was recorded for this clone. Its antigen is unknown. It has no much larger one-base neighbor in the sample; base qualities were not kept. Library creation used the immunoSEQ multiplex PCR assay. In the paper's pipeline: A statistical classification framework was built for diagnosing cytomegalovirus status from the catalog of TCR beta chain sequences. TCRdb re-hosts the immuneACCESS table, in-frame sequences only. Its copies lack some clones; in the studies checked, an unresolved V gene accounts for under half of them, and the cause for the rest is not known. Clone size and V and J calls were adopted from that table, with D and trimming inferred from the DNA. The sample table lists roughly 52,000 clones, around 93% of them with a count of one. The top ten clonotypes cover 1.7% of the sample.

The sequence is built from TRBV12-2 and TRBJ2-3; the table's D call, TRBD2, has no DNA check behind it. TRBV12-2 is assigned pseudogene status. Input material: PBMCs. This TCR came from a woman under 30 in good health and CMV-seropositive. The CDR3 in this case is CASRSLAGGSTDTQYF. The nucleotides read TGTGCAAGTCGCTCACTAGCGGGGGGATCCACAGATACGCAGTATTTT.